What follows describes a single TCR beta chain. What antigen it recognizes has not been identified. Nothing much larger sits one base from this clone, and base qualities are not available. The data belong to a study of human T cells and chemical hapten exposure (dated by TCRdb to the early 2020s). With respect to the entire study: For sensitization, 2% DPC in acetone was applied to a 2 cm by 2 cm area of upper inner arm skin. Throughout the study period of 20 to 30 weeks, patients also received therapeutic DPC doses to the scalp every week. Patch testing on the upper back used Finn chambers containing 0.01% DPC, with scoring done after 6 days according to International Contact Dermatitis Research Group standards. Alopecia areata with under or over 50% scalp involvement, alopecia totalis and alopecia universalis were represented in the patient cohort, which was mostly female. Libraries were pooled for sequencing, and variation in per-sample TCR yields was attributed mainly to small differences in library volumes within the pool. Peripheral blood TCR repertoire changes were tracked in vivo in alopecia patients during primary and secondary sensitization to the hapten diphenylcyclopropenone (DPC). Patient blood was sampled pre-sensitization (week 0) and at 2, 6 and about 24 weeks after DPC sensitization. About 27 alopecia patients gave blood for TCR sequencing at one to four time points (pre-sensitization, 2, 6 and 24 weeks).

General study outcomes and caveats: Alopecia, a presumed autoimmune disease, was present in all patients, so the immune response of the patients might differ from that of healthy individuals. No change with DPC sensitization was found in the number of TCRs above 1 in 1000 frequency, and no evidence of global repertoire structure alterations was found. Repeated subsampling changed both the strength of the expansion versus patch-test correlation and the threshold at which that correlation became significant. Patch test score correlated positively with the number of PT1 expanded TCRs, reaching significance at thresholds 8, 16 and 32 but not at 4. Significantly more large CDR3 similarity clusters were formed by expanded TCRs than by pre-sensitization or healthy control sets, consistent with antigen-driven responses.

Compared with germline, V lacks 4 bases and J lacks 8 bases; bases without a gene match: 7. Inclusive of the bounding cysteine and phenylalanine, the CDR3 is 13 residues long. CDR3 DNA is the only sequence kept; it has 39 bases, read in frame from the first base. CDR1 SGHTA and CDR2 FQGNSA were looked up in the germline V gene. The time point label, as the study defines it: patch test 3, about 24 weeks after DPC sensitization. The meaning of the sample's treatment or condition label: therapeutic diphenylcyclopropenone sensitization with weekly scalp DPC. At every patch-test visit, the blood draw took place before the patch test was put on. To be eligible, patients had to be aged 18 to 70, diagnosed with alopecia and judged suitable for DPC therapy, while pregnant patients were excluded. Total RNA was extracted from unfractionated whole blood collected in Tempus Blood RNA tubes. The library was generated by RACE. For sequencing, a NextSeq 500 was employed. During library preparation, unique molecular identifiers were attached to individual cDNA molecules so that TCRs could be counted quantitatively and reproducibly. For every blood RNA sample, sequencing covered both the TCR alpha and TCR beta chains. Per the original workflow: The median number of TCRs per sample was 95,638, ranging from 23,224 to 690,600. V, J and CDR3 annotation of the TCR reads was performed with the Decombinator software suite. For PS versus PT1 abundance plots, all samples were subsampled to the same number of TCRs (28,000). Expanded TCRs were defined as absent before sensitization and observed at least eight times at the 2-week time point. The public reads were quality trimmed at Q25 with fastp and then assembled into clones with MiXCR by TCRdb, keeping productive beta chains. Rows are combined by CDR3 protein, so each entry shows the most common genes and DNA. The V and J calls follow TCRdb's processing rather than the paper's. The table for this sample lists 150,000 to 200,000 distinct CDR3 sequences; 28% of them were counted only once. Together, the top ten hold approximately 2.1% of the sample.

The sequences come from whole blood, collected in connection with sensitization to the hapten diphenylcyclopropenone (DPC). The chain links TRBV7-2 with TRBJ1-1; 7 central bases correspond to TRBD1. This clonotype originated in a woman aged 18-30 years with alopecia areata. Some clones in this sample may be carry-over from other donors' samples. Here is the DNA: TGTGCCAGCAGCTCCACAGGGGTTAGCGAAGCTTTCTTT. Its translation is CASSSTGVSEAFF.